This T cell receptor beta chain was sequenced during a study of blood T cell repertoires in COVID-19. Study summary: The cDNA or gDNA used as material had been derived from T cells, B-cell-depleted T cells, or PBMCs.

Some clones are missing from TCRdb's copy, which holds only in-frame ones; the method was immunoSEQ multiplex PCR. The sample holds around 140,000 clones; about 91% are singletons and the top ten take 1.5% to 1.7%. Germline assignment: CDR1 SGHAT and CDR2 FQNNGV. The CDR3 length is 14 residues. V shed 10 bases, J shed 10 bases, and the junction held 13 bases outside the gene matches. Specimen: peripheral blood. This chain joins TRBV11-2 and TRBJ1-4, with 9 bases lining up with TRBD1. This clonotype was obtained from an older woman with acute or convalescent COVID-19. The chain's CDR3 is CATGRGQGQGKLFF. CDR3 sequence (DNA): TGTGCCACAGGCCGGGGACAGGGCCAGGGAAAACTGTTTTTT.